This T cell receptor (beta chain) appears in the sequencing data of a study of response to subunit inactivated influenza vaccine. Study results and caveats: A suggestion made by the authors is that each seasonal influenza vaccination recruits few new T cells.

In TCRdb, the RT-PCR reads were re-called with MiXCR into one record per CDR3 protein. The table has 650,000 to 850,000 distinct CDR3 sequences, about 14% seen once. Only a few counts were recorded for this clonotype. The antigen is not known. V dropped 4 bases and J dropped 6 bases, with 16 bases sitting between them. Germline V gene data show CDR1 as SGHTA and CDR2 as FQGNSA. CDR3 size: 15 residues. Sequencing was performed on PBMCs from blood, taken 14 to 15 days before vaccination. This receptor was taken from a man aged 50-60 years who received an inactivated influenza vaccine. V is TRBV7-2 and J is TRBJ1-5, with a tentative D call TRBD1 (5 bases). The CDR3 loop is CASSSQTGASQPQHF. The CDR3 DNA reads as TGTGCCAGCAGCTCCCAGACTGGGGCTAGTCAGCCCCAGCATTTT.